What follows are 7 T cell receptor beta chains derived from one specimen sequenced in a study of post-analysis software for immune sequencing data. General study points: Controls showed lower frequencies than patients for roughly 5 TRBV segments, and TRBV5-6, TRBV5-1 and TRBV20-1 were among these.

Unique molecular identifiers were built into the TCR beta cDNA libraries. One entry per CDR3 protein, called by TCRdb with MiXCR from the PCR reads. The sample has fewer than 850,000 distinct CDR3 sequences; roughly 30% are singletons. Which antigens these TCRs recognize remains unknown. Sequencing input: blood. These TCRs come from a girl between 10 and 17 years old with multiple sclerosis.

This clonotype was recorded a few times. A much larger clone lies one base from this, so it may be a read error. The J gene is TRBJ2-4, the V gene TRBV6-2 or TRBV6-3; 11 positions agree with TRBD2. The J call may be in error: the DNA end matches TRBJ2-7 better. This CDR3 region has 13 residues. Germline-derived CDR1 and CDR2 are MNHEY and SVGEGT. CDR3 region: CASRTSGTHEQYF. The CDR3 bases are TGTGCCAGCAGGACTAGCGGGACCCACGAGCAGTACTTC.

The J gene is TRBJ2-5, the V gene TRBV29-1; the D is unclear. Deletions cut 7 bases from V and 2 bases from J, with 14 bases between. The CDR3 is made up of 13 amino acids. The germline gives CDR1 SQVTM, CDR2 ANQGSEA. The CDR3 region is CSGAPGRQETQYF. The CDR3 bases are TGCAGCGGTGCGCCGGGCCGACAAGAGACCCAGTACTTC.

This clonotype was seen a handful of times. The V and J genes are TRBV5-4 and TRBJ2-1; no clear D. Deletions cut 0 bases from V and 5 bases from J, with 9 bases between. This CDR3 comprises 14 residues. Germline V CDR1 and CDR2: SGHNT, YYREEE (reference sequence). The CDR3 sequence is CASSLASSHNEQFF. As DNA, the CDR3 is TGTGCCAGCAGCTTGGCTTCCTCGCACAATGAGCAGTTCTTC.

A few counts support this clonotype. The J gene is TRBJ2-5, the V gene TRBV7-2; the match to TRBD2 covers 12 bases. Near its end, the DNA agrees better with TRBJ2-7, so the J call may be wrong. This CDR3 spans 16 amino acids. Germline values: CDR1 SGHTA, CDR2 FQGNSA. CDR3 sequence (DNA): TGTGCCAGCAGCTTAGCTGCTAGCGGGAGGGCGGGCGAGCAGTACTTC. Translated, it gives CASSLAASGRAGEQYF.

This chain joins TRBV5-1 and TRBJ2-2; D perhaps matches TRBD1 (5 bases). The V end lost 0 bases, the J end lost 4 bases, and 16 bases lay between the germline ends. The CDR3 consists of 17 residues. Germline V lookup: CDR1 SGHRS, CDR2 YFSETQ. This CDR3 is CASSLEGQGWSTGELFF. The CDR3 nucleotides read TGCGCCAGCAGCTTGGAGGGGCAGGGATGGTCCACCGGGGAGCTGTTTTTT.

This clonotype was seen a handful of times. The chain employs TRBV9 and TRBJ2-5, with D perhaps TRBD2 (6 bases). V was cut by 2 bases and J by 7 bases, with 15 bases left in between. The CDR3 consists of 14 residues. Germline-derived CDR1 and CDR2 are SGDLS and YYNGEE. The CDR3 nucleotides read TGTGCCAGCAGCGTTGGCGGGGCTCGGTCGACCCAGTACTTC. Residues: CASSVGGARSTQYF.

V and J are TRBV10-3 and TRBJ2-2; D may be TRBD2 (6 bases). V was clipped by 8 bases and J by 6 bases, with 19 bases between them. Looked up from germline, CDR1 is ENHRY and CDR2 is SYGVKD. CDR3 length: 15 amino acids. DNA of the CDR3: TGTGCCATCTCTCCTGGCGGGGTTCAAGCCGGGGAGCTGTTTTTT. Translating gives CAISPGGVQAGELFF.